Presented here are 27 T cell receptor beta chains from one specimen sequenced in a study of brain metastases from non-small cell lung cancer. Produced via immunoSEQ multiplex PCR; TCRdb's table is partial and in-frame only. Among 15,000 or so clones listed, over 80% were seen once. The source material was primary lung tumor tissue. Receptor source: a donor aged 40 or older with non-small cell lung cancer.

The chain employs TRBV19 and TRBJ1-1, with a weak D call TRBD1 (6 bases). The germline V gene encodes CDR1 LNHDA and CDR2 SQIVND (reference sequence). The CDR3 is made up of 14 amino acids. Between the trimmed V and J ends, which lost 3 bases and 7 bases, there was a span of 15 bases. The CDR3 DNA sequence: TGTGCCAGTAGTATCCTGGGCGGACAGATTGAAGCTTTCTTT. It specifies CASSILGGQIEAFF.

V is TRBV14 and J is TRBJ1-1; tentatively, D is TRBD1 (5 bases). The CDR3 covers 14 residues. Germline CDR1 reads SGHDN; CDR2 reads FVKESK. With 1 base removed from V and 3 bases from J, the gap between germline ends came to 9 bases. The CDR3 nucleotides read TGTGCCAGCAGCCAAGGGGCAGGGCACACTGAAGCTTTCTTT. Translated: CASSQGAGHTEAFF.

The V call is TRBV12-5, the J call TRBJ2-7; no firm D call. Per germline, CDR1 LGHNT and CDR2 FRNRAP. V lost 6 bases and J 6 bases, leaving 12 bases between the germline ends. The CDR3 is 12 residues long. The CDR3 loop reads CASGTQIREQYV. In DNA form, the CDR3 reads TGTGCTAGTGGAACACAGATCCGCGAGCAGTACGTC.

This chain links TRBV6-6 with TRBJ1-2; 7 nucleotides match TRBD1. Germline V lookup: CDR1 MNHNY, CDR2 SVGAGI (reference sequence). Germline trimming cut 5 bases from V and 6 bases from J; bases unmatched to any gene: 9. The CDR3 sequence is 14 residues long. In DNA form, the CDR3 reads TGTGCCAGCAGTCCCAGACAGGGTATCGATGGCTACACCTTC. It specifies CASSPRQGIDGYTF.

The rearrangement links TRBV12-5 to TRBJ2-7; D tentatively fits TRBD1 or TRBD2 (5 bases each). Between the trimmed V and J ends, which lost 2 bases and 2 bases, there was a span of 19 bases. The CDR3 loop spans 17 amino acids. Germline lookup yields CDR1 LGHNT and CDR2 FRNRAP. The CDR3 sequence is CASGLPLGRLGAYEQYF. The CDR3 nucleotides read TGTGCTAGTGGTTTGCCCCTGGGACGGCTGGGCGCCTACGAGCAGTACTTC. Drawing the rest from reference TRBV12-5 and TRBJ2-7, the complete variable domain is DARVTQTPRHKVTEMGQEVTMRCQPILGHNTVFWYRQTMMQGLELLAYFRNRAPLDDSGMPKDRFSAEMPDATLATLKIQPSEPRDSAVYFCASGLPLGRLGAYEQYFGPGTRLTVT.

This chain joins TRBV27 and TRBJ2-5; D is ambiguous. The germline V gene encodes CDR1 MNHEY and CDR2 SMNVEV (reference sequence). V lost 0 bases, J lost 8 bases, and 10 bases lay in between. The CDR3 is made up of 13 amino acids. The CDR3 sequence: CASSLSSGDTQYF. CDR3 DNA sequence: TGTGCCAGCAGTTTATCGTCGGGTGACACCCAGTACTTC.

The rearrangement joins TRBV5-1 to TRBJ2-2; 11 nucleotides line up with TRBD2. CDR1 SGHRS and CDR2 YFSETQ come from the germline V gene. V lost 4 bases to trimming and J lost 4 bases; unmatched junction nucleotides: 9. This CDR3 comprises 17 residues. CDR3 residues: CASSPPTSGVITGELFF. CDR3 DNA sequence: TGCGCCAGCAGCCCGCCGACTAGCGGGGTTATCACCGGGGAGCTGTTTTTT. Full variable domain (missing parts from reference TRBV5-1 and TRBJ2-2): KAGVTQTPRYLIKTRGQQVTLSCSPISGHRSVSWYQQTPGQGLQFLFEYFSETQRNKGNFPGRFSGRQFSNSRSEMNVSTLELGDSALYLCASSPPTSGVITGELFFGEGSRLTVL.

This clone was observed a handful of times. The chain employs TRBV10-3 and TRBJ1-2; 8 bases are a match to TRBD1. From germline, CDR1 is ENHRY and CDR2 SYGVKD. The CDR3 length is 13 residues. V was clipped by 6 bases and J by 1 base; unmatched bases: 1. The CDR3 sequence is CAIRQGGNYGYTF. The CDR3 bases are TGTGCCATCAGACAGGGGGGTAACTATGGCTACACCTTC.

This chain links TRBV19 with TRBJ1-5; 9 bases align to TRBD1. The CDR3 consists of 15 residues. J lost 7 bases, V lost 5 bases, and 9 bases had no gene match. Germline lookup yields CDR1 LNHDA and CDR2 SQIVND (reference sequence). The CDR3 is CASSRWTGEGQPQHF. CDR3 DNA sequence: TGTGCCAGTAGTCGGTGGACAGGGGAGGGACAGCCCCAGCATTTT.

This clone turned up a few times. The CDR3 DNA follows: TGTGCCAGCAGCTTAGGGCAGGGGCTCCTCGAGACCCAGTACTTC. It specifies CASSLGQGLLETQYF. The V gene is TRBV7-7, the J gene TRBJ2-5, with D perhaps matching TRBD1 (6 bases). V lost 1 base and J lost 5, with 14 bases in between. Germline loops: CDR1 SSHAT, CDR2 FNYEAQ (reference sequence). The CDR3 consists of 15 residues.

This clone was picked up a small number of times. Different DNA sequences within this sample yield the same CDR3. The J gene is TRBJ1-1, the V gene TRBV19; D is unclear. The CDR3 is made up of 14 amino acids. V lost 0 bases and J 2 bases, leaving 7 bases between the germline ends. Per germline, CDR1 LNHDA and CDR2 SQIVND (reference sequence). Here the CDR3 reads CASSIDQLNTEAFF. DNA of the CDR3: TGTGCCAGTAGTATAGATCAACTAAACACTGAAGCTTTCTTT. Combining the CDR3 with reference TRBV19 and TRBJ1-1 gives the whole variable domain DGGITQSPKYLFRKEGQNVTLSCEQNLNHDAMYWYRQDPGQGLRLIYYSQIVNDFQKGDIAEGYSVSREKKESFPLTVTSAQKNPTAFYLCASSIDQLNTEAFFGQGTRLTVV.

This clone has a handful of counts. Other DNA variants within this sample encode the same CDR3. This chain connects TRBV29-1 to TRBJ2-1; 8 bases agree with TRBD2. V was pared by 3 bases and J by 7 bases, with 8 bases of the junction left unmatched. The CDR3 contains 14 residues. Germline-derived CDR1 and CDR2 are SQVTM and ANQGSEA. CDR3 amino acids: CSVDGSGGRNEQFF. The CDR3 nucleotides read TGCAGCGTTGACGGGAGCGGGGGTCGGAATGAGCAGTTCTTC.

V is TRBV6-4 and J is TRBJ2-3, with a possible D match to TRBD1 (5 bases). The V end lost 4 bases, the J end lost 0 bases, and 8 bases lay between the germline ends. This CDR3 is built from 14 residues. Per the germline V gene, CDR1 is MRHNA and CDR2 is SNTAGT. CDR3 nucleotide sequence: TGTGCCAGCAGTGCGACAGTGAGCACAGATACGCAGTATTTT. Translated, it gives CASSATVSTDTQYF.

Only a few counts were recorded for this clone. V and J are TRBV2 and TRBJ1-4; possible D gene TRBD1, 5 bases. V lost 9 bases and J lost 3, with 11 bases in between. The CDR3 is made up of 13 amino acids. Germline V CDR1 and CDR2: SNHLY, FYNNEI. The CDR3 sequence is CASSGLANEKLFF. The DNA for the CDR3 is TGTGCCAGTTCAGGGTTGGCTAATGAAAAACTGTTTTTT.

The V and J genes are TRBV10-1 and TRBJ2-2; D possibly matches TRBD1 or TRBD2 (5 bases each). Trimming cost V 3 bases and J 0 bases, with 17 bases left between them. CDR3 length equals 18 residues. CDR1 and CDR2 from the germline V gene are WNHNN and SYGVQD (reference sequence). CDR3 region: CASSDRGLPFANTGELFF. Written as DNA, the CDR3 is TGCGCCAGCAGTGATCGGGGCCTACCCTTCGCGAACACCGGGGAGCTGTTTTTT.

Remarks on this clone: A read error may produce the germline difference seen at one junction end. The chain recombines TRBV5-1 with TRBJ1-2; a weak D match, TRBD1 (5 bases). The CDR3 consists of 15 residues. Germline CDR1 is SGHRS and CDR2 is YFSETQ. CDR3 region: CASSLGAGVNYGYTF. The CDR3 DNA reads as TGCGCCAGCAGCTTAGGGGCTGGGGTTAACTATGGCTACACCTTT.

CDR3 region: CASSRYSAEAFF. As DNA, the CDR3 is TGTGCCAGCAGCCGTTACAGTGCTGAAGCTTTCTTT. The chain combines TRBV7-8 with TRBJ1-1; no firm D call. Germline CDR1 and CDR2: SGHVS and FQNEAQ. The CDR3 runs 12 residues. V was trimmed by 5 bases and J by 6 bases, leaving 10 bases between them. The whole variable domain, remainder taken from reference TRBV7-8 and TRBJ1-1, is GAGVSQSPRYKVAKRGQDVALRCDPISGHVSLFWYQQALGQGPEFLTYFQNEAQLDKSGLPSDRFFAERPEGSVSTLKIQRTQQEDSAVYLCASSRYSAEAFFGQGTRLTVV.

This clone appeared once. The chain combines TRBV6-5 with TRBJ1-4; D uncertain. Between the trimmed V and J ends, which lost 6 bases and 5 bases, there was a span of 10 bases. From germline, CDR1 is MNHEY and CDR2 SVGAGI. The CDR3 loop spans 13 amino acids. The CDR3 DNA sequence: TGTGCCAGCAGGGGCACGGGGAATGAAAAACTGTTTTTT. It codes for CASRGTGNEKLFF.

This chain joins TRBV5-1 and TRBJ2-1; 8 bases are shared with TRBD1. Germline assignment: CDR1 SGHRS and CDR2 YFSETQ. The junction had 6 bases not matched to a gene; V was cut back by 4 bases and J by 3 bases. This CDR3 is built from 15 residues. CDR3 bases: TGCGCCAGCAGCATAGGACAGGGTTTCTACAATGAGCAGTTCTTC. Its translation: CASSIGQGFYNEQFF.

V usage is TRBV19 and J usage is TRBJ1-1, with D possibly being TRBD1 (6 bases). The germline V gene has CDR1 LNHDA and CDR2 SQIVND (reference sequence). This CDR3 comprises 13 residues. V was cut by 7 bases and J by 8 bases, with 17 bases left in between. This CDR3 is CASNAEGRGEAFF. DNA of the CDR3: TGTGCCAGTAACGCGGAGGGCAGGGGAGAAGCTTTCTTT.

The chain carries TRBV2 and TRBJ2-5; 10 nucleotides line up with TRBD2. Germline CDR1 SNHLY, CDR2 FYNNEI. The CDR3 totals 14 residues. The V gene end was trimmed by 5 bases and the J gene end by 1 base; junction bases not matched to a gene: 1. This CDR3 is CASSLAGAQETQYF. The CDR3 DNA is TGTGCCAGCAGTCTAGCGGGGGCCCAAGAGACCCAGTACTTC.

This chain links TRBV3-1 (or the pseudogene TRBV3-2) with TRBJ1-1; no reliable D call. This CDR3 spans 12 amino acids. The ends were cut back, 2 bases at V and 11 bases at J, with 12 bases in the middle. CDR1 is LGHDT and CDR2 is YNNKEL in the germline V gene (reference sequence). For the CDR3, the DNA is TGTGCCAGCAGCCAAACAAAAGGGCGCGCTTTCTTT. Encoded protein: CASSQTKGRAFF.

This clone was counted a single time. The chain joins TRBV18 to TRBJ1-1; 12 bases are a match to TRBD1. Germline V CDR1 and CDR2: KGHSH, LQKENI. There are 16 residues in the CDR3. V shed 2 bases and J 1 base; nucleotides not matched to a gene: 2. In nucleotides, the CDR3 is TGTGCCAGCTCACCAACGGGACAGGGGGCGAACACTGAAGCTTTCTTT. Translation gives CASSPTGQGANTEAFF.

A remark on this clone: Compared with germline, one end of the junction differs, possibly owing to a read error. The DNA of the CDR3 is TGTGCTAGCAGTTCCCGGGACAGGGATGGCTACACCTTC. Its translation is CASSSRDRDGYTF. The genes are TRBV6-5 and TRBJ1-2; 9 bases line up with TRBD1. The CDR3 sequence is 13 residues long. From germline, CDR1 is MNHEY and CDR2 SVGAGI.

The rearrangement uses TRBV24-1 and TRBJ1-1, with TRBD1 matching 8 bases. Germline trimming cut 4 bases from V and 0 bases from J; bases unmatched to any gene: 3. This CDR3 contains 15 residues. In germline, CDR1 is KGHDR, CDR2 SFDVKD. CDR3 residues: CATSEGQGMNTEAFF. CDR3 in DNA: TGTGCCACCAGTGAAGGACAGGGAATGAACACTGAAGCTTTCTTT.

The rearrangement links TRBV3-1 (or the pseudogene TRBV3-2) to TRBJ1-4, with D possibly matching TRBD1 (6 bases). Deletions cut 6 bases from V and 6 bases from J, with 20 bases between. Germline values: CDR1 LGHDT, CDR2 YNNKEL (reference sequence). CDR3 length equals 16 residues. The CDR3: CASRKGGIGDDEKLFF. The CDR3 nucleotides are TGTGCCAGCAGGAAAGGGGGGATAGGGGATGATGAAAAACTGTTTTTT.

The genes are TRBV7-2 and TRBJ1-1; TRBD1 might be the D (5 bases). In germline, CDR1 is SGHTA, CDR2 FQGNSA. The length of the CDR3 is 15 residues. The V end lost 0 bases, the J end lost 5 bases, and 13 bases lay between the germline ends. The CDR3 region has the DNA TGTGCCAGCAGCTTAGCGCTCGGCAGGGCGACTGAAGCTTTCTTT. Translation: CASSLALGRATEAFF.